This T cell receptor beta chain was identified in a study of shared clonotypes between healthy human individuals. Study conclusions and caveats: Donor scarcity curtailed the genetic and exposure-history diversity represented herein.

Cells designated naive CD8 were CD45RO-negative and were positively selected for CCR7, with terminally differentiated effector memory CD45RA+ cells excluded. The assay used deep level. Produced via immunoSEQ multiplex PCR; TCRdb's table is partial and in-frame only. The repertoire holds around 2.1 million clones, with roughly 91% as singletons. The CDR3 length is 13 residues. Germline-derived CDR1 and CDR2 are SEHNR and FQNEAQ (reference sequence). V gave up 5 bases and J gave up 5 bases, with 9 bases separating them. A word on this clone: The antigen is unknown.

Sequences were obtained from naive CD8+ T cells from PBMCs. The chain is built from TRBV7-9 and TRBJ2-2, with D possibly called TRBD1 or TRBD2 (6 bases each). This clonotype originated in a man between 18 and 29 years old in good health. Some clones in this sample may be carry-over from other donors' samples. The DNA of the CDR3 is TGTGCCAGCAGCCGAGGGGGGACCGGGGAGCTGTTTTTT. This encodes CASSRGGTGELFF.